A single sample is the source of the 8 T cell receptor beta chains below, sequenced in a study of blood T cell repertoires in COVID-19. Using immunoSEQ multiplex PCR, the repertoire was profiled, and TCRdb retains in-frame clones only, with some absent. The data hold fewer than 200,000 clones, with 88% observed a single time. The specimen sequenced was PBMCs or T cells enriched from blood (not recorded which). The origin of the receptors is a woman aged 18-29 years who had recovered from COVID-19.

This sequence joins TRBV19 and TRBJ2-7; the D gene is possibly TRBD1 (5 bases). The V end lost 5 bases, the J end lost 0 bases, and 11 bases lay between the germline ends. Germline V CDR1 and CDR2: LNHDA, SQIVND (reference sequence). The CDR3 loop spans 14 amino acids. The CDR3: CASSRYRNSYEQYF. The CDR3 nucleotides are TGTGCCAGTAGTCGCTACAGGAACTCCTACGAGCAGTACTTC.

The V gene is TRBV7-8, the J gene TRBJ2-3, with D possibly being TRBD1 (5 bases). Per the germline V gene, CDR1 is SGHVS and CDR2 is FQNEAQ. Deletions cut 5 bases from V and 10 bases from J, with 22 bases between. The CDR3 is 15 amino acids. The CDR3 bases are TGTGCCAGCAGCCCAGGCCCGGACACACCTCCTCCGCAGTATTTT. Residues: CASSPGPDTPPPQYF.

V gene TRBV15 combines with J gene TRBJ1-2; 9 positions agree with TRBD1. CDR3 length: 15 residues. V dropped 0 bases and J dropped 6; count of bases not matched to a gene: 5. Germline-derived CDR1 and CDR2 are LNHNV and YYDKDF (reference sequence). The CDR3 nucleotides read TGTGCCACCAGCAGAGATAAAGGGACAGGGAATGGCTACACCTTC. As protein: CATSRDKGTGNGYTF.

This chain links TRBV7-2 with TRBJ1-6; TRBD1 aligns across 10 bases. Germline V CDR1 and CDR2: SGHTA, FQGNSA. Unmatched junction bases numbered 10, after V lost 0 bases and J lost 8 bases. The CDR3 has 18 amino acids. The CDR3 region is CASSLAGTGVVEDSPLHF. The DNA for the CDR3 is TGTGCCAGCAGCTTAGCCGGGACAGGGGTTGTAGAGGATTCACCCCTCCACTTT.

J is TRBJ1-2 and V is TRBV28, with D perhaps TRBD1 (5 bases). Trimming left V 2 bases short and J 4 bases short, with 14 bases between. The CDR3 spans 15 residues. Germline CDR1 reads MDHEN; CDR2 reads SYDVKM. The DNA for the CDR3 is TGTGCCAGCAGTTTACTGTTAGGGGCCGGCTATGGCTACACCTTC. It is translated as CASSLLLGAGYGYTF.

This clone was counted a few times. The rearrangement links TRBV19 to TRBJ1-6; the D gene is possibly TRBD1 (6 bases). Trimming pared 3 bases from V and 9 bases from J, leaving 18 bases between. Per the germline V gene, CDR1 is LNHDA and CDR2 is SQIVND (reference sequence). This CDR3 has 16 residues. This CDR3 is CASSIMPAAGVSPLHF. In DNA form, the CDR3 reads TGTGCCAGTAGTATCATGCCAGCCGCAGGGGTTTCACCCCTCCACTTT.

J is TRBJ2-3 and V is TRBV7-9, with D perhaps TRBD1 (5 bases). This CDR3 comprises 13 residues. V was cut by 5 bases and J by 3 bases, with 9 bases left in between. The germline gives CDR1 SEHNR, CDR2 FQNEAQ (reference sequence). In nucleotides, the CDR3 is TGTGCCAGCAGCGCCCGACAGACAGATACGCAGTATTTT. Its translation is CASSARQTDTQYF.

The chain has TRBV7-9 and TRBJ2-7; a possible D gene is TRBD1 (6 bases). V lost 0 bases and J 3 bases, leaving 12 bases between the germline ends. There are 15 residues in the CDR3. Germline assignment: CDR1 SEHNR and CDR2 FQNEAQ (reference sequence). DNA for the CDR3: TGTGCCAGCAGCTTAGCCCGGGACATTAGCTACGAGCAGTACTTC. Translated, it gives CASSLARDISYEQYF.